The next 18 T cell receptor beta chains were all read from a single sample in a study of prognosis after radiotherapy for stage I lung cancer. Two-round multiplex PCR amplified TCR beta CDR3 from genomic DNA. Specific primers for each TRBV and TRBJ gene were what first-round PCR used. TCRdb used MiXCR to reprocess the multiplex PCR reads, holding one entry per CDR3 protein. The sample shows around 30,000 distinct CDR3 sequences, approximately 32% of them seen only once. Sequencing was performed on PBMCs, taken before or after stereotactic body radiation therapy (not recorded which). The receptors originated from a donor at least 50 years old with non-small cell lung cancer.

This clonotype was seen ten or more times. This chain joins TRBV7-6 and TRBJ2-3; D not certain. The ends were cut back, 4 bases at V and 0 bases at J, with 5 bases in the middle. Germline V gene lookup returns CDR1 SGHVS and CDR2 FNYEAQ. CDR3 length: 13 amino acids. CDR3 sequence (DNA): TGTGCCAGCAGCTATACTAGCACAGATACGCAGTATTTT. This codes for CASSYTSTDTQYF.

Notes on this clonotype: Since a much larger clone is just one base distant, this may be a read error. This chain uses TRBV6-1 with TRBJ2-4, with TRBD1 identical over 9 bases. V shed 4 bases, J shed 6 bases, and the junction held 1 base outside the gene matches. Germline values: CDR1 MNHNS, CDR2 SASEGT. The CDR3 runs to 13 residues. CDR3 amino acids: CASSVTGGNIQYF. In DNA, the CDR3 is TGTGCCAGCAGTGTGACAGGGGGAAACATTCAGTACTTC.

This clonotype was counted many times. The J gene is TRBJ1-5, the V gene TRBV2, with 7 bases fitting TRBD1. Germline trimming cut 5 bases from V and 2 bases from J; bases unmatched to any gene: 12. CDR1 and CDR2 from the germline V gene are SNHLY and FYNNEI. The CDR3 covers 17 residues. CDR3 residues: CASSQRVQGSGNQPQHF. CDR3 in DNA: TGTGCCAGCAGTCAACGCGTACAGGGGTCGGGCAATCAGCCCCAGCATTTT. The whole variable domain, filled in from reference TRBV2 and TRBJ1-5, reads EPEVTQTPSHQVTQMGQEVILRCVPISNHLYFYWYRQILGQKVEFLVSFYNNEISEKSEIFDDQFSVERPDGSNFTLKIRSTKLEDSAMYFCASSQRVQGSGNQPQHFGDGTRLSIL.

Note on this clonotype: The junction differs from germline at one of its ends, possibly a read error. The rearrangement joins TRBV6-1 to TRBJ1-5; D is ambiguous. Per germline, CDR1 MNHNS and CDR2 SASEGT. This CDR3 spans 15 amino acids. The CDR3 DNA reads TGTGCCAGCATTGAATCAAGGGCAGAGAATCAGCCCCAGCATTTT. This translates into CASIESRAENQPQHF.

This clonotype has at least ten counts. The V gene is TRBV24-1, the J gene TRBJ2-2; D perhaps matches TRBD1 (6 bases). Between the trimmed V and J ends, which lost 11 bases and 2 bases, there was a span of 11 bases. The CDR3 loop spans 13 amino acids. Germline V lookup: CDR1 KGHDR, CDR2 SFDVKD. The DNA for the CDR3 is TGTGCCATCGGGGACACCAACACCGGGGAGCTGTTTTTT. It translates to CAIGDTNTGELFF.

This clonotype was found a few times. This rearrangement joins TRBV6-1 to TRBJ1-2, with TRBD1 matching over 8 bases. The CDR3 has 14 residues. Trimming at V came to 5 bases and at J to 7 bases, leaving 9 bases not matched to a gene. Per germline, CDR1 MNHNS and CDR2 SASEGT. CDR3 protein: CASSKGQEGSGYTF. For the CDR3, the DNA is TGTGCCAGCAGTAAGGGACAGGAGGGGAGTGGCTACACCTTC.

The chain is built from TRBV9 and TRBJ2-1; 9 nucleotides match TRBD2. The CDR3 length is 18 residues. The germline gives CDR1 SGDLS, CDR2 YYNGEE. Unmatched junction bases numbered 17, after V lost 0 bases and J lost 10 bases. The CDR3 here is CASSVALVVAGASWEQFF. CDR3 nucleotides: TGTGCCAGCAGCGTAGCTCTGGTGGTAGCGGGGGCTTCATGGGAGCAGTTCTTC. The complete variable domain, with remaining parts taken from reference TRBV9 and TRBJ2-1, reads DSGVTQTPKHLITATGQRVTLRCSPRSGDLSVYWYQQSLDQGLQFLIQYYNGEERAKGNILERFSAQQFPDLHSELNLSSLELGDSALYFCASSVALVVAGASWEQFFGPGTRLTVL.

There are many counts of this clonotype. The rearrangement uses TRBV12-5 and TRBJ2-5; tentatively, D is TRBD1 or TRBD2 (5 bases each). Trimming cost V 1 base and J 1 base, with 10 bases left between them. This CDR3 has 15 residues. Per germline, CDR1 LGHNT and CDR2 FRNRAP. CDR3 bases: TGTGCTAGTGGTTTGGATGGGGGTAGCCAAGAGACCCAGTACTTC. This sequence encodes CASGLDGGSQETQYF.

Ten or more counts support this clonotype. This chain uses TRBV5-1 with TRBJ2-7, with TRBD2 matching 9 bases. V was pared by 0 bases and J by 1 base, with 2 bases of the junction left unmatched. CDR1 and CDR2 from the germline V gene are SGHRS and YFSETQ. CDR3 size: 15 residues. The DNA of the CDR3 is TGCGCCAGCAGCTTGGGGACTAGCGCATCCTACGAGCAGTACTTC. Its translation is CASSLGTSASYEQYF.

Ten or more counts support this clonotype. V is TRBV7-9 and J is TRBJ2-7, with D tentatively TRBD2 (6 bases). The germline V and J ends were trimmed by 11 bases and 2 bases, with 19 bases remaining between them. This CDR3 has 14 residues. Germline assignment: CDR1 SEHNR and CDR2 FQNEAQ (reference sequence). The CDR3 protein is CACSVSGSAYEQYF. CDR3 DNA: TGTGCCTGCTCCGTCTCCGGGAGCGCCTACGAGCAGTACTTC.

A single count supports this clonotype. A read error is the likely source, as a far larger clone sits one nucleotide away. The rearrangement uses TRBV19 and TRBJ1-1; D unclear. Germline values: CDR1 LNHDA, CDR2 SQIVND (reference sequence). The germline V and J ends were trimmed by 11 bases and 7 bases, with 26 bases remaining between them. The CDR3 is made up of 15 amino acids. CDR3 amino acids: CAWSVHLIGALEAFF. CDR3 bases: TGTGCCTGGAGTGTACACCTCATTGGTGCACTTGAAGCTTTCTTT.

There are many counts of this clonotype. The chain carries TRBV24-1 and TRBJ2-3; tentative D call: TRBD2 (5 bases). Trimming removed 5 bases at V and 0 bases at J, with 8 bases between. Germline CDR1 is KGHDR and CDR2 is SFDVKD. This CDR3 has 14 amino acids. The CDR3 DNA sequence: TGTGCCACCAGTGGCGGGTCTAGCACAGATACGCAGTATTTT. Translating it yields CATSGGSSTDTQYF.

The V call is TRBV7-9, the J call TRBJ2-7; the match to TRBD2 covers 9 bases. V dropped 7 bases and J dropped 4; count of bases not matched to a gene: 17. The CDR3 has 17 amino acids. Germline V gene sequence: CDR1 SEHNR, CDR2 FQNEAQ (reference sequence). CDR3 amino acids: CASIYGLAWGQNYEQYF. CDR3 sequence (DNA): TGTGCCAGCATCTACGGACTAGCGTGGGGACAAAATTACGAGCAGTACTTC.

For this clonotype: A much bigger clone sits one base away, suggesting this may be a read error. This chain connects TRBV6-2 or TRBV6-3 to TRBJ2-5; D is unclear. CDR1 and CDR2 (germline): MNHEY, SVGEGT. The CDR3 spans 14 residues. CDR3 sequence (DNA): TGTGCCAGCACCAAACGTGGGTACCAAGAGACCAAGTACTTC. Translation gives CASTKRGYQETKYF.

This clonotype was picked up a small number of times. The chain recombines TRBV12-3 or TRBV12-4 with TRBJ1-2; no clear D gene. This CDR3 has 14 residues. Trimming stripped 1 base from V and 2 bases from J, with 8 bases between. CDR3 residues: CASSLEPNNYGYTF. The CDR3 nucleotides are TGTGCCAGCAGTTTAGAACCGAACAACTATGGCTACACCTTC.

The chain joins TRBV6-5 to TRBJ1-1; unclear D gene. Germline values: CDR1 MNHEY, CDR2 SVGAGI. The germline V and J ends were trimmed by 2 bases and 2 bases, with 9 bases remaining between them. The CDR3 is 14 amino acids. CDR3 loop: CASSYGRLNTEAFF. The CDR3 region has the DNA TGTGCCAGCAGTTACGGACGGCTAAACACTGAAGCTTTCTTT.

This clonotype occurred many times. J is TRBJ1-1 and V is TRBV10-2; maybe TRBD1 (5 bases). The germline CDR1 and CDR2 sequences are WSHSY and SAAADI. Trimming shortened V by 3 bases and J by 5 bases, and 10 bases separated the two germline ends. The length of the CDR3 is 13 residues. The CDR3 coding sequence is TGCGCCAGCAGTGAAGCAGGGAGGACTGAAGCTTTCTTT. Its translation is CASSEAGRTEAFF.

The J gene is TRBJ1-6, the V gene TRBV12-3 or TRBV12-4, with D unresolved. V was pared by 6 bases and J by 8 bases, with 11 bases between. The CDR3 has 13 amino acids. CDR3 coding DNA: TGTGCCAGCAGGAACGGAGTAGATTCACCCCTCCACTTT. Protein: CASRNGVDSPLHF.